This TCR beta chain was identified during a study of tumor and adjacent non-tumor tissue in lung cancer. Study at large: Samples averaged roughly 4.4 million productive TCRbeta reads each. Overall study results and limits: Significantly higher TCR diversity was found in tumor than normal lung.

Trimming removed 7 bases from V and 2 bases from J, with 18 bases in between. CDR1 is SGHAT and CDR2 is FQNNGV in the germline V gene. The CDR3 extends over 15 amino acids. The library came from three nested PCR rounds adapted from ARM-PCR protocols. TCRdb passed the multiplex PCR reads through MiXCR, listing each CDR3 protein once. This table has tens of thousands of distinct CDR3 sequences, over 65% appearing once. This sample's RNA came from whole unsorted tissue. This non-tumor lung sample came from over 3 cm beyond the tumor edge. A remark on this clonotype: Antigen specificity is unknown.

This TCR was sampled from a man in his 70s with non-small cell lung cancer. Sequences were obtained from distant non-tumor lung tissue. The genes are TRBV11-2 and TRBJ2-7; D might be TRBD1 or TRBD2, each matching 7 bases. The CDR3 DNA is TGTGCCAGCAATCCAGGGAGGGGGCTGACCTACGAGCAGTACTTC. Translating it yields CASNPGRGLTYEQYF.